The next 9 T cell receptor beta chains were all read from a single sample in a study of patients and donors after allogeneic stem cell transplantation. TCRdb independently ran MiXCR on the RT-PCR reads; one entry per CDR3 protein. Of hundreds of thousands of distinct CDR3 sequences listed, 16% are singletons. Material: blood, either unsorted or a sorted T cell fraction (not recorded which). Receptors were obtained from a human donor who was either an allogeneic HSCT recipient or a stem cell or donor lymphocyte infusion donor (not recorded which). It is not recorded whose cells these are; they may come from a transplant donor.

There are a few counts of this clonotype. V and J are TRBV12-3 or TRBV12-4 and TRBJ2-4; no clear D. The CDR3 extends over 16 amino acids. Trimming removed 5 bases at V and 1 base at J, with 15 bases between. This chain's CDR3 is CASSPRTLGAKNIQYF. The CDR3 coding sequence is TGTGCCAGCAGTCCCCGGACCCTTGGTGCCAAAAACATTCAGTACTTC.

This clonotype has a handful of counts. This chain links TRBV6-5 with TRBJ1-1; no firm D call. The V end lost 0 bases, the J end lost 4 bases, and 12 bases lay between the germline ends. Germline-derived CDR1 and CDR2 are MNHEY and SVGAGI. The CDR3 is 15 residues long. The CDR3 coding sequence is TGTGCCAGCAGTTACTCGATAGGGAGTGTCACTGAAGCTTTCTTT. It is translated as CASSYSIGSVTEAFF.

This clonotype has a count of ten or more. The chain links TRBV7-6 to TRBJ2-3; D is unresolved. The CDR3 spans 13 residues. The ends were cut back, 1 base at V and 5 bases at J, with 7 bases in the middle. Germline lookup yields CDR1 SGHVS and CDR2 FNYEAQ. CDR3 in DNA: TGTGCCAGCAGCTTAGTTGGGAAAGATACGCAGTATTTT. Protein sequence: CASSLVGKDTQYF.

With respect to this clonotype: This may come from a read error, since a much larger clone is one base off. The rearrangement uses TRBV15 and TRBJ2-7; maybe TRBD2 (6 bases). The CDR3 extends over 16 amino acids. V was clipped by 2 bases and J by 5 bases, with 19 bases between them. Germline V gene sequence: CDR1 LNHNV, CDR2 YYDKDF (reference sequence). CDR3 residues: CATSRNLGLASHEQYF. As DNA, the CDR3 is TGTGCCACCAGCAGAAACCTGGGACTTGCATCCCACGAGCAGTACTTC.

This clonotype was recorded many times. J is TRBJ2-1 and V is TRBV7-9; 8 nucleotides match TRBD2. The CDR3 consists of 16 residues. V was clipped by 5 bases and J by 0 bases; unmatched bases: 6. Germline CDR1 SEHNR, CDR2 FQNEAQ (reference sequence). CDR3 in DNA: TGTGCCAGCAGCCTACCGGGGGGGAGCTCCTACAATGAGCAGTTCTTC. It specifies CASSLPGGSSYNEQFF.

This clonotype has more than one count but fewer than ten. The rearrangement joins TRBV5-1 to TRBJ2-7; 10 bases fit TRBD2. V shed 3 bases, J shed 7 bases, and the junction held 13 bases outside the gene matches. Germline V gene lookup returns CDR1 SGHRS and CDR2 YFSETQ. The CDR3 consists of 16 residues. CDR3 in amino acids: CASSSGALAGVGEQYF. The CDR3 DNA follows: TGCGCCAGCAGCTCTGGAGCCCTAGCGGGAGTGGGGGAGCAGTACTTC.

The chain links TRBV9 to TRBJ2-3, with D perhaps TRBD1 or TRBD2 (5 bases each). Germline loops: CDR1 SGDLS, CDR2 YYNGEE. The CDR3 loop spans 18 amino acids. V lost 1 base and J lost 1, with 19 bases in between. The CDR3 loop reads CASSVTSSGARGTDTQYF. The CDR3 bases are TGTGCCAGCAGCGTAACATCCTCCGGGGCTCGGGGCACAGATACGCAGTATTTT.

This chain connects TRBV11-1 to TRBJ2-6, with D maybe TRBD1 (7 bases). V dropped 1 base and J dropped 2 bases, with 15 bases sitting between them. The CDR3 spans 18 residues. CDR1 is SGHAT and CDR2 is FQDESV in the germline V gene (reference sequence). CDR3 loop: CASSLGGRGRPGANVLTF. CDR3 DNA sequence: TGTGCCAGCAGCTTAGGTGGCAGGGGGAGGCCTGGGGCCAACGTCCTGACTTTC.

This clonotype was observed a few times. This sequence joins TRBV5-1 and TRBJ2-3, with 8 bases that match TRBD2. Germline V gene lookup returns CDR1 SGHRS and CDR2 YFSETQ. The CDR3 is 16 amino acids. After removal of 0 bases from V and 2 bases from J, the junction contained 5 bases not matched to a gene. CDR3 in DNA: TGCGCCAGCAGCTTGGGGACGGGACTAGTCACAGATACGCAGTATTTT. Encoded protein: CASSLGTGLVTDTQYF.